This TCR beta chain was recovered during a study of blood T cell repertoires in COVID-19. Germline values: CDR1 LNHNV, CDR2 YYDKDF (reference sequence). Trimming removed 5 bases at V and 12 bases at J, with 19 bases between. The CDR3 has 13 amino acids. Using immunoSEQ multiplex PCR, the repertoire was profiled, and TCRdb retains in-frame clones only, with some absent. This repertoire shows about 320,000 clones, more than 90% found once; its top ten account for less than 4%. The clonotype comes from a woman between 25 and 40 years old who had been exposed to COVID-19. Sequencing used PBMCs or T cells enriched from blood (not recorded which). The chain joins TRBV15 to TRBJ1-1; a weak D match, TRBD1 (5 bases). CDR3: CATSFGARGRTFF. CDR3 sequence (DNA): TGTGCCACCAGCTTCGGGGCCCGGGGGAGAACTTTCTTT.